The next 5 T cell receptor beta chains were all read from a single sample in a study of T cells after somatic rescue of genetic block. Assay: immunoSEQ multiplex PCR; the TCRdb copy retains only in-frame clones and omits some. The sample shows some 67,000 clones, about 90% of them seen only once. Sequencing input: peripheral blood mononuclear cells (PBMCs). The receptors were sampled from a middle-aged man.

The chain combines TRBV12-2 with TRBJ2-7; the D segment call TRBD1 is taken from the table without a DNA check. TRBV12-2 is labeled a pseudogene. The CDR3 has 14 amino acids. The CDR3 region is CASRFVGPAYEQYF. In DNA, the CDR3 is TGTGCAAGTCGCTTTGTGGGGCCCGCCTACGAGCAGTACTTC.

Only one count was recorded for this clone. This sequence joins TRBV5-1 and TRBJ2-1, with D possibly TRBD2 on 5 matching bases. Germline V gene data show CDR1 as SGHRS and CDR2 as YFSETQ. This CDR3 has 14 residues. V lost 4 bases, J lost 7 bases, and 15 bases lay in between. The CDR3 coding sequence is TGCGCCAGCAGCCGGACTTATCAAGGGAATGAGCAGTTCTTC. It translates to CASSRTYQGNEQFF.

This clone was seen once. The J gene is TRBJ2-7, the V gene TRBV7-3; D may be TRBD1 (6 bases). Germline CDR1 and CDR2: SGHTA and FQGTGA. This CDR3 has 14 amino acids. V was pared by 6 bases and J by 2 bases, with 14 bases between. The CDR3 spells CASSQEGDTYEQYF. CDR3 nucleotides: TGTGCCAGCAGTCAAGAGGGGGACACCTACGAGCAGTACTTC.

V is TRBV30 and J is TRBJ1-1, with D tentatively TRBD1 (5 bases). Germline CDR1 and CDR2: GTSNPN and SVGIG (reference sequence). V shed 3 bases and J shed 4 bases, with 21 bases lying between them. The CDR3 covers 16 residues. DNA for the CDR3: TGTGCCTGGAGGGCTCACCGAGGGGATGGGATCACTGAAGCTTTCTTT. Protein product: CAWRAHRGDGITEAFF.

The chain has TRBV2 and TRBJ2-7, with 10 bases lining up with TRBD2. This CDR3 contains 13 residues. Germline V gene data show CDR1 as SNHLY and CDR2 as FYNNEI. With 7 bases clipped from V and 0 bases from J, the junction kept 0 bases outside the gene matches. The CDR3 DNA is TGTGCCAGCACTAGCGGGGGCTCCTACGAGCAGTACTTC. This sequence encodes CASTSGGSYEQYF.